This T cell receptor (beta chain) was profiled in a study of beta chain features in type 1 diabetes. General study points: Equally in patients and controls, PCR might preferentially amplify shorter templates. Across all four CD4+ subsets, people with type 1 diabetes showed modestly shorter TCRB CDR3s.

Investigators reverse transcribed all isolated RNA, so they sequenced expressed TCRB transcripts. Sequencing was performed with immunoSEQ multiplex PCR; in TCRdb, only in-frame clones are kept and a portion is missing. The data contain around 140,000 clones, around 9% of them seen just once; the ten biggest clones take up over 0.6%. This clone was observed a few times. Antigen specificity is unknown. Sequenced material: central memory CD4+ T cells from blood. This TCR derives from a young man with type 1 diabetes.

The CDR3 DNA follows: TGTGCCAGCGAACTATCCTCGGTGGCTTTCTTT. This codes for CASELSSVAFF. The chain employs TRBV6-6 and TRBJ1-1; D unclear. Germline lookup yields CDR1 MNHNY and CDR2 SVGAGI (reference sequence). CDR3 length: 11 amino acids. The V gene lost 8 bases and the J gene lost 11 bases, with 15 bases spanning the gap.